The rows below give T cell receptor beta chains drawn from one sample of a study of blood T cells in healthy people across ages. A single record per CDR3 protein comes from TCRdb applying MiXCR to the 5' RACE reads. The sample lists around 700,000 distinct CDR3 sequences, more than 20% seen once, with 9.4% in the top ten. These records were also assigned to another study, of T cells of mothers and their children.

The source material was blood. The receptors derive from a boy aged 10-17 years in good health. Each CDR3 is given with its conserved first and last residue. The order of the fields is CDR3 protein, CDR3 DNA, V gene, D gene, clone size, J gene. D genes are given only for firm matches. Not all rows give a size; the values are once, few, many and, for expanded clones, a class.

CDR3: CASSQEWGSPLHF
DNA: TGTGCCAGCAGCCAAGAATGGGGTTCACCCCTCCACTTT
V: TRBV3-1
D: .
size: few
J: TRBJ1-6

CDR3: CATSREREGLGTQYF
DNA: TGTGCCACCAGCAGAGAGCGGGAGGGCCTCGGGACCCAGTACTTC
V: TRBV15
D: TRBD2
size: few
J: TRBJ2-5

CDR3: CASSQTGTTGAFF
DNA: TGCGCCAGCAGCCAAACAGGGACAACTGGAGCTTTCTTT
V: TRBV4-3
D: .
size: few
J: TRBJ1-1

CDR3: CASKVGPTYNEQFF
DNA: TGTGCCAGCAAGGTAGGGCCCACCTACAATGAGCAGTTCTTC
V: TRBV27
D: .
size: .
J: TRBJ2-1

CDR3: CSVERGSIFGYEQYF
DNA: TGCAGCGTTGAGCGGGGGTCCATATTTGGCTACGAGCAGTACTTC
V: TRBV29-1
D: TRBD2
size: .
J: TRBJ2-7

CDR3: CATSSLAGAINNEQFF
DNA: TGTGCCACCAGCAGTCTAGCGGGAGCTATAAACAATGAGCAGTTCTTC
V: TRBV15
D: TRBD2
size: .
J: TRBJ2-1

CDR3: CASSLLGLGLYEQYF
DNA: TGTGCCAGCAGTCTTCTAGGCCTAGGACTCTACGAGCAGTACTTC
V: TRBV12-3/TRBV12-4
D: .
size: .
J: TRBJ2-7

CDR3: CASRGETGAYEQYF
DNA: TGTGCCAGCAGGGGGGAGACAGGAGCCTACGAGCAGTACTTC
V: TRBV6-1
D: .
size: .
J: TRBJ2-7

CDR3: CASSLGQGGLRDEQYF
DNA: TGTGCCAGCAGCTTAGGACAGGGCGGGTTGAGGGACGAGCAGTACTTC
V: TRBV7-2
D: TRBD1
size: .
J: TRBJ2-7

CDR3: CASSYSLEKEGYTF
DNA: TGTGCCAGCAGTTACTCCCTGGAAAAGGAAGGCTACACCTTC
V: TRBV6-6
D: .
size: .
J: TRBJ1-2

CDR3: CASSLGSGDIQYF
DNA: TGTGCCAGCAGTTTAGGGTCAGGGGACATTCAGTACTTC
V: TRBV12-3/TRBV12-4
D: .
size: .
J: TRBJ2-4

CDR3: CASSSRGSIAGGIDEQYF
DNA: TGTGCCAGCAGCTCCAGGGGATCAATAGCGGGAGGGATCGACGAGCAGTACTTC
V: TRBV11-2
D: TRBD2
size: few
J: TRBJ2-7

CDR3: CASPGRGGTEAFF
DNA: TGTGCCAGCCCAGGGCGGGGGGGCACTGAAGCTTTCTTT
V: TRBV7-6
D: .
size: .
J: TRBJ1-1

CDR3: CSASRDSTDTQYF
DNA: TGCAGTGCGTCCCGGGACAGCACAGATACGCAGTATTTT
V: TRBV20-1
D: .
size: many
J: TRBJ2-3

CDR3: CASSYLAMNTEAFF
DNA: TGTGCCAGCAGTTACCTCGCAATGAACACTGAAGCTTTCTTT
V: TRBV6-6
D: .
size: .
J: TRBJ1-1

CDR3: CAVTIRGQGIAEAFF
DNA: TGTGCCGTTACGATTCGGGGACAGGGAATCGCTGAAGCTTTCTTT
V: TRBV28
D: TRBD1
size: few
J: TRBJ1-1

CDR3: CATLIRDRAYEQYF
DNA: TGTGCCACCTTGATCCGGGACAGGGCCTACGAGCAGTACTTC
V: TRBV6-2/TRBV6-3
D: TRBD1
size: .
J: TRBJ2-7

CDR3: CASSSGLAGGHQETQYF
DNA: TGTGCCAGCAGCTCCGGACTAGCGGGAGGGCACCAAGAGACCCAGTACTTC
V: TRBV28
D: TRBD2
size: few
J: TRBJ2-5

CDR3: CASTPTTYNEQFF
DNA: TGCGCCAGCACTCCGACTACCTACAATGAGCAGTTCTTC
V: TRBV10-2
D: .
size: .
J: TRBJ2-1

CDR3: CASSLARGNNEQFF
DNA: TGTGCCAGCAGTTTAGCCAGGGGCAACAATGAGCAGTTCTTC
V: TRBV28
D: .
size: few
J: TRBJ2-1

CDR3: CSADGGPYEQYF
DNA: TGCAGTGCTGATGGGGGGCCCTACGAGCAGTACTTC
V: TRBV20-1
D: .
size: .
J: TRBJ2-7

CDR3: CASSLGGQGTHEQYF
DNA: TGTGCCAGCAGCTTAGGGGGACAGGGAACCCACGAGCAGTACTTC
V: TRBV7-9
D: TRBD1
size: .
J: TRBJ2-7

CDR3: CASSSALAGDANEQFF
DNA: TGCGCCAGCAGCTCCGCGCTAGCGGGGGACGCCAATGAGCAGTTCTTC
V: TRBV5-1
D: TRBD2
size: .
J: TRBJ2-1

CDR3: CACRQRETQYF
DNA: TGTGCCTGCAGACAGCGGGAGACCCAGTACTTC
V: TRBV6-2/TRBV6-3
D: .
size: few
J: TRBJ2-5

CDR3: CASSSGRRVGEQFF
DNA: TGTGCCAGCAGCTCGGGACGCCGGGTTGGGGAGCAGTTCTTC
V: TRBV5-6
D: .
size: .
J: TRBJ2-1

CDR3: CSARGSMSGRQETQYF
DNA: TGCAGTGCTAGAGGATCGATGTCGGGGCGCCAAGAGACCCAGTACTTC
V: TRBV20-1
D: .
size: .
J: TRBJ2-5

CDR3: CASSNGLAGATDTQYF
DNA: TGTGCCAGCAGCAACGGACTAGCGGGGGCCACAGATACGCAGTATTTT
V: TRBV7-3
D: TRBD2
size: .
J: TRBJ2-3

CDR3: CASRAQGTGNTEAFF
DNA: TGTGCCAGCAGGGCACAGGGAACGGGGAACACTGAAGCTTTCTTT
V: TRBV12-3/TRBV12-4
D: .
size: .
J: TRBJ1-1

CDR3: CAIRTQEAEQYF
DNA: TGTGCCATCAGGACTCAAGAGGCCGAGCAGTACTTC
V: TRBV10-3
D: .
size: .
J: TRBJ2-7

CDR3: CAISVLAGGLGEQFF
DNA: TGTGCCATCAGTGTCCTAGCGGGGGGGCTCGGTGAGCAGTTCTTC
V: TRBV10-3
D: TRBD2
size: few
J: TRBJ2-1

CDR3: CSVELATGANVLTF
DNA: TGCAGCGTTGAATTGGCTACCGGGGCCAACGTCCTGACTTTC
V: TRBV29-1
D: .
size: few
J: TRBJ2-6

CDR3: CASSPKGPQYF
DNA: TGTGCCAGCAGCCCAAAAGGGCCGCAGTACTTC
V: TRBV11-2
D: .
size: .
J: TRBJ2-7

CDR3: CASSRQGVSGYTF
DNA: TGTGCCAGCAGCCGCCAGGGGGTCTCCGGCTACACCTTC
V: TRBV12-3/TRBV12-4
D: TRBD1
size: once
J: TRBJ1-2

CDR3: CATSTGIFGDTEAFF
DNA: TGTGCCACCAGCACAGGGATTTTTGGGGACACTGAAGCTTTCTTT
V: TRBV15
D: .
size: few
J: TRBJ1-1

CDR3: CASSQDGGDSNYGYTF
DNA: TGCGCCAGCAGCCAAGATGGCGGGGACAGTAACTATGGCTACACCTTC
V: TRBV4-3
D: TRBD1
size: .
J: TRBJ1-2

CDR3: CSVDQGQYYGYTF
DNA: TGCAGCGTTGATCAAGGACAGTACTATGGCTACACCTTC
V: TRBV29-1
D: .
size: .
J: TRBJ1-2

CDR3: CASSSTDKLAKNIQYF
DNA: TGTGCCAGCAGCTCAACAGACAAGCTAGCCAAAAACATTCAGTACTTC
V: TRBV7-9
D: .
size: few
J: TRBJ2-4

CDR3: CASSLEVSSGEQFF
DNA: TGTGCCAGCAGCTTAGAGGTTTCTAGCGGTGAGCAGTTCTTC
V: TRBV11-2
D: TRBD2
size: .
J: TRBJ2-1

CDR3: CASSEVGMGAYNEQFF
DNA: TGTGCCAGCAGTGAAGTGGGGATGGGGGCCTACAATGAGCAGTTCTTC
V: TRBV2
D: .
size: .
J: TRBJ2-1

CDR3: CASSLAGTSADTQYF
DNA: TGTGCCAGCAGCTTAGCGGGGACTAGTGCAGATACGCAGTATTTT
V: TRBV7-2
D: TRBD2
size: few
J: TRBJ2-3

CDR3: CSARDPPEAQYF
DNA: TGCAGTGCTAGAGACCCCCCGGAGGCCCAGTACTTC
V: TRBV20-1
D: .
size: .
J: TRBJ2-4

CDR3: CANTGGISGNTIYF
DNA: TGTGCCAACACGGGGGGGATATCTGGAAACACCATATATTTT
V: TRBV11-2
D: .
size: few
J: TRBJ1-3

CDR3: CASRPTVGTSGTNEQFF
DNA: TGTGCCAGCAGACCTACCGTCGGGACTAGCGGAACCAATGAGCAGTTCTTC
V: TRBV28
D: TRBD2
size: few
J: TRBJ2-1

CDR3: CSVKVRDRVDIQYF
DNA: TGCAGCGTAAAGGTCCGGGACAGGGTGGACATTCAGTACTTC
V: TRBV29-1
D: TRBD1
size: .
J: TRBJ2-4

CDR3: CASSRGAGMNTEAFF
DNA: TGCGCCAGCAGCCGGGGGGCAGGTATGAACACTGAAGCTTTCTTT
V: TRBV4-3
D: .
size: .
J: TRBJ1-1

CDR3: CAISESGGGPSGAYEQYF
DNA: TGTGCCATCAGTGAGTCAGGAGGAGGGCCCTCCGGAGCCTACGAGCAGTACTTC
V: TRBV10-3
D: .
size: .
J: TRBJ2-7

CDR3: CASSLAYDGGLETQYF
DNA: TGTGCCAGCAGCTTAGCGTACGATGGGGGTTTAGAGACCCAGTACTTC
V: TRBV7-9
D: .
size: few
J: TRBJ2-5